A single sample gave rise to the 20 T cell receptor beta chains below, sequenced in a study of high-grade serous ovarian cancer treatment subgroups. Tumor samples were obtained before definitive surgery or chemotherapy. TCRdb's table, derived via immunoSEQ multiplex PCR, lists solely in-frame clones and lacks some. Seen here are roughly 8,300 clones, 62% observed once, and the top ten hold approximately 5%. The specimen was tumor tissue. These receptors were collected from a human donor with high-grade serous ovarian cancer.

The chain combines TRBV19 with TRBJ2-2; TRBD1 matches 11 bases. The CDR3 contains 16 residues. Germline trimming cut 7 bases from V and 7 bases from J; bases unmatched to any gene: 11. Germline CDR1 is LNHDA and CDR2 is SQIVND (reference sequence). Here the CDR3 reads CASNSGTGGQDGELFF. Here the CDR3 DNA reads TGTGCCAGTAACTCCGGGACAGGGGGACAGGACGGGGAGCTGTTTTTT.

The chain links TRBV4-2 to TRBJ2-7; D is uncertain. The CDR3 has 17 amino acids. Germline CDR1 reads LGHNA; CDR2 reads YNFKEQ. The V end was cut by 4 bases, the J end by 3 bases, with 22 bases between. The CDR3 region has the DNA TGTGCCAGCAGCCGTCAGGAGTCTTCCCGAGCAATCTACGAGCAGTACTTC. Translated, it gives CASSRQESSRAIYEQYF.

This chain joins TRBV30 and TRBJ1-2; 7 bases are shared with TRBD1. The V and J ends lost 5 bases and 0 bases, in that order; junction bases with no gene match: 0. The CDR3 has 12 residues. CDR1 GTSNPN and CDR2 SVGIG come from the germline V gene (reference sequence). Here the CDR3 reads CAWDRANYGYTF. For the CDR3, the DNA is TGTGCCTGGGACAGGGCTAACTATGGCTACACCTTC.

The chain employs TRBV11-2 and TRBJ2-2; D not resolved. The CDR3 is 15 amino acids. With 0 bases removed from V and 1 base from J, the gap between germline ends came to 6 bases. The V gene's germline CDR1 is SGHAT and CDR2 FQNNGV. As DNA, the CDR3 is TGTGCCAGCAGCTTAGATCTAGGGAACACCGGGGAGCTGTTTTTT. Amino acids: CASSLDLGNTGELFF. Drawing the rest from reference TRBV11-2 and TRBJ2-2, the complete variable domain is EAGVAQSPRYKIIEKRQSVAFWCNPISGHATLYWYQQILGQGPKLLIQFQNNGVVDDSQLPKDRFSAERLKGVDSTLKIQPAKLEDSAVYLCASSLDLGNTGELFFGEGSRLTVL.

The gene calls are TRBV27 and TRBJ2-7, with a possible D match to TRBD2 (6 bases). Trimming removed 4 bases at V and 2 bases at J, with 18 bases between. The germline CDR1 and CDR2 sequences are MNHEY and SMNVEV (reference sequence). The CDR3 is made up of 16 amino acids. The CDR3 loop reads CASSSITSNRPYEQYF. CDR3 DNA sequence: TGTGCCAGCAGTTCCATTACTAGCAATAGGCCCTACGAGCAGTACTTC.

This clone was observed a few times. The chain couples TRBV5-5 to TRBJ2-5, with D uncertain. The CDR3 covers 12 residues. V lost 4 bases and J 4 bases, leaving 8 bases between the germline ends. Looked up from germline, CDR1 is SGHKS and CDR2 is YYEKEE (reference sequence). CDR3 DNA sequence: TGTGCCAGCAGCCCGACGGTAGAGACCCAGTACTTC. Translated, it gives CASSPTVETQYF.

This clone was counted a single time. The chain uses TRBV5-1 and TRBJ2-1, with 7 bases that match TRBD2. CDR1 and CDR2 (germline): SGHRS, YFSETQ. The CDR3 has 12 residues. V gave up 4 bases and J gave up 9 bases; unmatched junction bases: 4. The DNA for the CDR3 is TGCGCCAGCAGCCTGGAGCGGGGTGAGCAGTTCTTC. Its protein is CASSLERGEQFF. The full variable domain, with the rest looked up from reference TRBV5-1 and TRBJ2-1, is KAGVTQTPRYLIKTRGQQVTLSCSPISGHRSVSWYQQTPGQGLQFLFEYFSETQRNKGNFPGRFSGRQFSNSRSEMNVSTLELGDSALYLCASSLERGEQFFGPGTRLTVL.

The chain joins TRBV9 to TRBJ2-5, with no clear D. The germline CDR1 and CDR2 sequences are SGDLS and YYNGEE. The CDR3 is 13 amino acids. V was pared by 4 bases and J by 1 base, with 8 bases between. In DNA form, the CDR3 reads TGTGCCAGCAGCACCCACTCCCAAGAGACCCAGTACTTC. It codes for CASSTHSQETQYF.

The chain links TRBV9 to TRBJ2-5; D not certain. This CDR3 spans 14 amino acids. CDR1 and CDR2 from the germline V gene are SGDLS and YYNGEE. V was pared by 0 bases and J by 4 bases, with 10 bases between. In nucleotides, the CDR3 is TGTGCCAGCAGCGTAGGAGCGAAGGGAGAGACCCAGTACTTC. It encodes CASSVGAKGETQYF. Drawing the rest from reference TRBV9 and TRBJ2-5, the complete variable domain is DSGVTQTPKHLITATGQRVTLRCSPRSGDLSVYWYQQSLDQGLQFLIQYYNGEERAKGNILERFSAQQFPDLHSELNLSSLELGDSALYFCASSVGAKGETQYFGPGTRLLVL.

This clone is medium-sized within its sample. This rearrangement joins TRBV11-3 to TRBJ1-1, with D hard to call. This CDR3 is built from 13 residues. Germline-derived CDR1 and CDR2 are SGHNT and YENEEA. V gave up 2 bases and J gave up 3 bases, with 7 bases separating them. Written as DNA, the CDR3 is TGTGCCAGCAGCTTACACAGAGACACTGAAGCTTTCTTT. Protein sequence: CASSLHRDTEAFF.

The chain uses TRBV11-3 and TRBJ2-3; 7 bases are a match to TRBD1. Germline lookup yields CDR1 SGHNT and CDR2 YENEEA. The length of the CDR3 is 13 residues. With 8 bases clipped from V and 0 bases from J, the junction kept 2 bases outside the gene matches. The CDR3 region has the DNA TGTGCCAGCCGGGACAGCAGCACAGATACGCAGTATTTT. Protein sequence: CASRDSSTDTQYF.

By share, this clone counts as medium-sized. The J gene is TRBJ2-1, the V gene TRBV7-2, with D hard to call. From germline, CDR1 is SGHTA and CDR2 FQGNSA. The V gene lost 1 base and the J gene lost 7 bases, with 11 bases spanning the gap. This CDR3 has 14 residues. The CDR3 is CASSLVVTTNEQFF. The CDR3 DNA is TGTGCCAGCAGCTTAGTGGTAACAACAAATGAGCAGTTCTTC.

This rearrangement joins TRBV14 to TRBJ2-1, with 7 nucleotides matching TRBD2. CDR1 SGHDN and CDR2 FVKESK come from the germline V gene. V gave up 0 bases and J gave up 10 bases; unmatched junction bases: 9. The CDR3 is 15 residues long. CDR3 sequence (DNA): TGTGCCAGCAGCCAAGATTCGCGACTAGCTGGCGAGCAGTTCTTC. Its translation is CASSQDSRLAGEQFF.

In this sample, this clone turned up a few times. J is TRBJ2-6 and V is TRBV9; no reliable D call. Germline CDR1 reads SGDLS; CDR2 reads YYNGEE. The V end was cut by 0 bases, the J end by 0 bases, with 10 bases between. The CDR3 extends over 17 amino acids. Written as DNA, the CDR3 is TGTGCCAGCAGCGTAGGTAATCTAAACTCTGGGGCCAACGTCCTGACTTTC. Its protein is CASSVGNLNSGANVLTF.

The V gene is TRBV5-1, the J gene TRBJ2-2, with 8 bases fitting TRBD1. V lost 3 bases and J lost 7; bases outside the gene matches: 8. The CDR3 sequence is 15 residues long. Germline values: CDR1 SGHRS, CDR2 YFSETQ. The CDR3 coding sequence is TGCGCCAGCAGCTCGGGACAGGCTTTGGGCGGGGAGCTGTTTTTT. This gives the protein CASSSGQALGGELFF. The entire variable domain, with the rest obtained from reference TRBV5-1 and TRBJ2-2, is as follows: KAGVTQTPRYLIKTRGQQVTLSCSPISGHRSVSWYQQTPGQGLQFLFEYFSETQRNKGNFPGRFSGRQFSNSRSEMNVSTLELGDSALYLCASSSGQALGGELFFGEGSRLTVL.

This clone was counted between two and nine times. The V gene is TRBV7-9, the J gene TRBJ2-5; 7 nucleotides align to TRBD1. This CDR3 has 13 residues. CDR1 and CDR2 from the germline V gene are SEHNR and FQNEAQ (reference sequence). Trimming took 1 base from V and 14 from J; bases not matched to a gene: 10. Here the CDR3 reads CASSLDGLTGKYF. The CDR3 coding sequence is TGTGCCAGCAGCTTAGATGGGTTGACAGGGAAATACTTC.

The chain has TRBV30 and TRBJ2-5, with D perhaps matching TRBD2 (6 bases). This CDR3 region has 12 residues. V lost 5 bases to trimming and J lost 5 bases, with 12 bases between them. The germline CDR1 and CDR2 sequences are GTSNPN and SVGIG (reference sequence). The CDR3 nucleotides are TGTGCCTGGCGCAGGGAGGTGGAGACCCAGTACTTC. It translates to CAWRREVETQYF.

This clone was picked up a small number of times. This rearrangement joins TRBV5-6 to TRBJ1-1, with a tentative D call TRBD1 (5 bases). Looked up from germline, CDR1 is SGHDT and CDR2 is YYEEEE. CDR3 length equals 17 residues. V was cut by 4 bases and J by 6 bases, with 25 bases left in between. The CDR3 DNA is TGTGCCAGCAGCAGTTACGGGTCCGGGGGATACTACGCTGAAGCTTTCTTT. Residues: CASSSYGSGGYYAEAFF. The full variable domain, with the rest looked up from reference TRBV5-6 and TRBJ1-1, is DAGVTQSPTHLIKTRGQQVTLRCSPKSGHDTVSWYQQALGQGPQFIFQYYEEEERQRGNFPDRFSGHQFPNYSSELNVNALLLGDSALYLCASSSYGSGGYYAEAFFGQGTRLTVV.

The V and J genes are TRBV30 and TRBJ2-7; D unresolved. The germline V gene encodes CDR1 GTSNPN and CDR2 SVGIG (reference sequence). The ends were cut back, 0 bases at V and 3 bases at J, with 9 bases in the middle. The CDR3 loop spans 13 amino acids. The CDR3 loop is CAWSVSPLYEQYF. CDR3 in DNA: TGTGCCTGGAGTGTATCCCCCCTCTACGAGCAGTACTTC.

This sequence joins TRBV7-2 and TRBJ2-4; D uncertain. Deletions cut 5 bases from V and 0 bases from J, with 8 bases between. This CDR3 has 14 amino acids. CDR1 and CDR2 from the germline V gene are SGHTA and FQGNSA. CDR3 in amino acids: CASSKGLAKNIQYF. The CDR3 DNA reads TGTGCCAGCAGCAAGGGTTTAGCCAAAAACATTCAGTACTTC. The variable domain in full, with the rest retrieved from reference TRBV7-2 and TRBJ2-4, is GAGVSQSPSNKVTEKGKDVELRCDPISGHTALYWYRQSLGQGLEFLIYFQGNSAPDKSGLPSDRFSAERTGGSVSTLTIQRTQQEDSAVYLCASSKGLAKNIQYFGAGTRLSVL.